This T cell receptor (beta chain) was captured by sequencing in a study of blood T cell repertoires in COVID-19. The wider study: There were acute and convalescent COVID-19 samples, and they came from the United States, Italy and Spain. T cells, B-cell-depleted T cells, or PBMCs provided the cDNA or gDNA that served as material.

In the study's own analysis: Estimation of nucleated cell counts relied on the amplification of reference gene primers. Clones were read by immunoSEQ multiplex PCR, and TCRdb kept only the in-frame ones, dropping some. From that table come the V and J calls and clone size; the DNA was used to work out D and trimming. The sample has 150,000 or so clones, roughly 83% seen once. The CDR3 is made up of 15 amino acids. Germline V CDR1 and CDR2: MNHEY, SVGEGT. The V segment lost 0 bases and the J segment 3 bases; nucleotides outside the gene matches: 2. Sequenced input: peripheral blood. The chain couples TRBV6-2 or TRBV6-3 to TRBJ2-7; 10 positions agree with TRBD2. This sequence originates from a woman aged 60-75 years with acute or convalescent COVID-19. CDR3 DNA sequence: TGTGCCAGCAGTTACTCGTCTAGCGGGGGCTACGAGCAGTACGTC. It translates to CASSYSSSGGYEQYV.